This T cell receptor beta chain derives from a study of cytomegalovirus exposure and HLA in healthy donors. Study-wide points: According to the study, around 180 TCR beta chains were cytomegalovirus-associated. According to reports, the classifier identified cytomegalovirus status with high specificity and sensitivity. TCR sequences were mostly rare, though some public TCRs occurred in many donors.

Libraries were prepared by immunoSEQ multiplex PCR; TCRdb keeps only in-frame clonotypes and omits some of them. The table includes 150,000 to 200,000 clones, roughly 84% detected once. About this clone: As yet, its antigen is unknown.

V was shortened by 4 bases and J by 4 bases, with 18 bases between the two germline ends. This CDR3 is 16 amino acids long. CDR1 is MGHRA, CDR2 YSYEKL, per germline. The TCR comes from a man aged 30 to 45 in good health and CMV-seropositive. Specimen: PBMCs. This chain joins TRBV4-1 and TRBJ2-3; a possible D gene is TRBD1 (5 bases). CDR3 sequence reads: CASSPRRAGIPDTQYF. The CDR3 DNA reads as TGCGCCAGCAGCCCAAGAAGGGCAGGGATCCCAGATACGCAGTATTTT.